The present T cell receptor beta chain was sequenced within a study of shared clonotypes between healthy human individuals (dated by TCRdb to about 2020). Study-wide context: The cohort included three men and a couple of women between 18 and 49 years of age. Libraries were prepared and TCR repertoires were sequenced by different laboratories using diverse techniques, in order to increase sequencing depth and limit assay-specific biases. Each donor's leukapheresis produced roughly between roughly 0.85 and 9.5 billion PBMCs. Per donor, three plates each were used for CD4 naive and CD4 memory, two for CD8 naive, and one for CD8 memory. Blood TCR repertoires of roughly five healthy adults were deeply sequenced to estimate repertoire size and the extent of clonotype sharing between individuals.

Here is what the overall study found, with its caveats: The small number of donors limited the genetic and exposure-history diversity represented. Based on pairwise subsampling, the degree of clonotype sharing among donors was expected to be affected by sequencing depth. Naive subsets generally had larger estimated clonotype richness than memory subsets. Sharing across several donors was observed for approximately 5% of naive CD4, over 3% of naive CD8, around 2.5% of memory CD4, and about 0.4% of memory CD8 clonotypes. Sampling was restricted to blood, and TCR repertoires in tissue are likely to differ from TCR repertoires in blood. Clonotypes shared by all four sorted-subset donors showed higher generation probabilities than non-shared clonotypes. Incomplete sequencing was indicated by rarefaction of sorted-subset datasets, despite the large sequencing depth.

Notes on this clone: No cognate antigen has been identified for it. No much larger clone is present one base from it, and per-base qualities are unavailable.

Donors were healthy HIV-negative adults with no recently reported acute infections or vaccinations. Every donor was a Caucasian adult residing in Nashville, Tennessee, USA. CD4+ T cells were enriched by magnetic negative selection, after which naive cells were positively selected on CD45RA and the negative fraction was taken as the memory subset. After blood collection by leukapheresis, PBMCs were isolated using Ficoll-Histopaque density gradient centrifugation and then cryopreserved in the vapor phase of liquid nitrogen. Purity and quantity of every magnetically sorted T cell population were checked by analytical flow cytometry. Genomic DNA was isolated from each sorted fraction and quantified by UV absorbance on a Nanodrop 2000c. Including the terminal cysteine and phenylalanine, the CDR3 comprises 14 residues. Of the read, only the CDR3 DNA is kept; its 42 bases are in frame from base 1. From a lookup of the germline V gene, CDR1 and CDR2 are WSHSY and SAAADI. V lost 7 bases and J lost 4 bases; the stretch between them is 13 bases long.

Using the deep immunoSEQ assay, TCR CDR3 regions were amplified from genomic DNA by multiplex PCR. Extracted genomic DNA from each cell subset was spread evenly across all wells of several immunoSEQ 96-well plates, with each plate serving as a replicate. Each replicate PCR for sorted subsets received 150 to 250 ng genomic DNA, equal to about 29,000 T cell genomes. The purified libraries were quantified using a Qubit 3.0 fluorometer, sized with a Bioanalyzer 2100, and then quantified again using the KAPA Library Quantification kit. Every immunoSEQ 96-well plate was sequenced on a dedicated single-read 150-cycle Illumina NextSeq 550 flow cell. From the authors' description of their analysis: Because the immunoSEQ output included only junctional sequences and no quality scores, the filtering could not be the same as the filtering used for full-length reads. Sequences were annotated with PyIR, a Python wrapper for IgBLAST v1.9, and V/J genes and CDR3 were assigned using IMGT germline references. Reads were removed for weak V/J assignments (E-value above 1e-6), missing CDR3, stop codons, out-of-frame junctions, or ambiguous translated residues. V3J clonotypes were defined by identical inferred V gene, J gene, and CDR3 amino acid sequence. Percentage overlap between repertoires was calculated by dividing the number of shared unique clonotypes by the size of the smaller repertoire. RTK rarefaction, the Chao1 estimator, and Recon v2.1 estimates of unobserved clonotypes were used to assess repertoire richness. OLGA was used to compute generation probabilities for all TCRbeta clonotypes that the gDNA method yielded from a handful of donors. TCRdb holds this immuneACCESS table with in-frame rearrangements only. Some clones are missing; in checked studies, unresolved V genes explain under half, and the rest has no known cause. The V and J calls and clone size were taken over from that table, and D and trimming were inferred from the DNA. The sample profile shows about 660,000 clones; around two thirds of them were found once. The biggest ten clones account for approximately 1.6% of the sample.

Sequenced material: memory CD4+ T cells sorted from blood. This specimen's cell subset or site label, interpreted: CD45RA-negative fraction. The rearranged chain carries TRBV10-2 and TRBJ2-2; no confident D gene assignment can be made. This receptor was obtained from a woman aged 25 to 45 in good health. The nucleotide sequence is given as TGCGCCAGCACCCCGTCAGCTCTCACCGGGGAGCTGTTTTTT. Its translation reads: CASTPSALTGELFF.